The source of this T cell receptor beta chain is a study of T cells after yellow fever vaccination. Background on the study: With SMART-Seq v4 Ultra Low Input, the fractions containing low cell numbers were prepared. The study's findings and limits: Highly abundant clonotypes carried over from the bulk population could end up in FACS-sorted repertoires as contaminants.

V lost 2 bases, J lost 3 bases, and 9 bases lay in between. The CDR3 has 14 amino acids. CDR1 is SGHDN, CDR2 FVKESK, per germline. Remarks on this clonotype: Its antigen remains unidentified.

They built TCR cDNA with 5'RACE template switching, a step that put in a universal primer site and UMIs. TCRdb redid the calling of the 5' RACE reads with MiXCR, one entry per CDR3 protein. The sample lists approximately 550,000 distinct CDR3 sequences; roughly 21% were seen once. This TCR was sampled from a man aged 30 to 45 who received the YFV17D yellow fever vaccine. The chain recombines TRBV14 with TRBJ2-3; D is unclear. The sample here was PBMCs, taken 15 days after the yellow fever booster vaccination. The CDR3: CASSQFRTTDTQYF. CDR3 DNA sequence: TGTGCCAGCAGCCAATTTAGGACGACAGATACGCAGTATTTT.